Each of the 7 T cell receptor beta chains below was sequenced from the same sample in a study of T cells in Graves' hyperthyroidism and ophthalmopathy. The source material, RNA transcripts, was used to amplify TCR beta CDR3 regions. First-round RT-PCR with HTBI primers amplified the TCR CDR3 region. TCRdb processed the multiplex PCR reads anew with MiXCR; each CDR3 protein has one entry. The sample lists approximately 700,000 distinct CDR3 sequences; 45% were seen once. The sequenced sample consisted of peripheral blood or thyroid tissue (not recorded which). The receptors shown here come from an adult man with Graves' disease, either hyperthyroidism or ophthalmopathy (not recorded which).

This clonotype has ten or more counts. J is TRBJ2-5 and V is TRBV20-1; 9 bases are a match to TRBD2. Germline CDR1 and CDR2: DFQATT and SNEGSKA (reference sequence). This CDR3 has 15 amino acids. V was pared by 1 base and J by 5 bases, with 8 bases of the junction left unmatched. Here the CDR3 DNA reads TGCAGTGCTAGAGCCGGGGCGGGAGGGCACGAGACCCAGTACTTC. As protein: CSARAGAGGHETQYF.

This clonotype was observed at least ten times. The chain is built from TRBV2 and TRBJ2-7; 7 bases line up with TRBD2. The CDR3 totals 13 residues. Germline-derived CDR1 and CDR2 are SNHLY and FYNNEI. Germline trimming cut 7 bases from V and 7 bases from J; bases unmatched to any gene: 10. In DNA form, the CDR3 reads TGTGCCAGCACTTCGTTGGCGGGAGTTGAGCAGTACTTC. Encoded protein: CASTSLAGVEQYF.

This clonotype was recorded many times. V gene TRBV7-2 combines with J gene TRBJ2-5; 9 bases are shared with TRBD2. The V gene's germline CDR1 is SGHTA and CDR2 FQGNSA. This CDR3 region has 16 residues. The ends lost 1 base at V and 5 bases at J; junction bases unmatched: 8. CDR3 residues: CASSLEGGLAGETQYF. As DNA, the CDR3 is TGTGCCAGCAGCTTAGAGGGGGGACTAGCTGGGGAGACCCAGTACTTC.

This clonotype was picked up one time. V and J are TRBV25-1 and TRBJ1-2; 9 bases fit TRBD1. The length of the CDR3 is 15 residues. The ends lost 11 bases at V and 5 bases at J; junction bases unmatched: 15. Germline V lookup: CDR1 MGHDK, CDR2 SYGVNS. The CDR3 loop is CAWINSDRGRYGYTF. CDR3 nucleotide sequence: TGTGCCTGGATCAACTCGGACAGGGGAAGATATGGCTACACCTTC.

This clonotype was observed a single time. The chain uses TRBV29-1 and TRBJ1-2; D is possibly TRBD1 (5 bases). The ends were cut back, 8 bases at V and 5 bases at J, with 12 bases in the middle. This CDR3 is built from 11 residues. Germline CDR1 and CDR2: SQVTM and ANQGSEA. CDR3 sequence: CSLGTGYGYTF. CDR3 DNA sequence: TGCAGCTTAGGCACAGGATATGGCTACACCTTC. The full variable domain, rest sourced from reference TRBV29-1 and TRBJ1-2, is SAVISQKPSRDICQRGTSLTIQCQVDSQVTMMFWYRQQPGQSLTLIATANQGSEATYESGFVIDKFPISRPNLTFSTLTVSNMSPEDSSIYLCSLGTGYGYTFGSGTRLTVV.

This clonotype was seen a single time. The rearrangement uses TRBV7-8 and TRBJ2-7; D is ambiguous. Per germline, CDR1 SGHVS and CDR2 FQNEAQ. The CDR3 loop spans 14 amino acids. Trimming shortened V by 5 bases and J by 6 bases, and 17 bases separated the two germline ends. The CDR3 bases are TGTGCCAGCAGCCCCATGCCCGGCGCGTTCGAGCAGTACTTC. Protein product: CASSPMPGAFEQYF.

A few counts support this clonotype. The CDR3 protein is CATSDWRGYEQYF. The CDR3 region has the DNA TGTGCCACCAGTGATTGGCGAGGGTACGAGCAGTACTTC. The chain couples TRBV24-1 to TRBJ2-7; D is perhaps TRBD2 (5 bases). Trimming removed 2 bases at V and 4 bases at J, with 8 bases between. The CDR3 is 13 amino acids. Germline-derived CDR1 and CDR2 are KGHDR and SFDVKD.